What follows is one T cell receptor beta chain and its context. Its target is not known. V lost 1 base and J lost 3, with 7 bases in between. Germline CDR1 is SQVTM and CDR2 is ANQGSEA. This CDR3 comprises 13 residues. The study reverse transcribed the entire isolated RNA, so it sequenced expressed TCRB transcripts. Method: immunoSEQ multiplex PCR; TCRdb's copy keeps in-frame clones and lacks some. Here the sample spans around 260,000 clones, roughly 21% being singletons. A heparinised blood draw that averaged roughly 110 mL was obtained once from each donor. This entry belongs to a study of beta chain features in type 1 diabetes. The study, taken as a whole, reports: A pattern of fewer insertions and more deletions at VDJ junctions was seen in type 1 diabetes patients. Among all four CD4+ subsets, Type 1 diabetes patients had TCRB CDR3s that were moderately but significantly shorter. Cells carrying high TCR expression could end up over-represented when cDNA is sequenced. Any PCR bias toward short templates would affect both groups alike.

This receptor was identified in a woman in her 40s with type 1 diabetes. The V gene is TRBV29-1, the J gene TRBJ1-5; D ambiguous. Sample: naive CD4+ T cells from blood. The CDR3 nucleotides read TGCAGCGTTGAAGCCGGGTACAATCAGCCCCAGCATTTT. This codes for CSVEAGYNQPQHF.